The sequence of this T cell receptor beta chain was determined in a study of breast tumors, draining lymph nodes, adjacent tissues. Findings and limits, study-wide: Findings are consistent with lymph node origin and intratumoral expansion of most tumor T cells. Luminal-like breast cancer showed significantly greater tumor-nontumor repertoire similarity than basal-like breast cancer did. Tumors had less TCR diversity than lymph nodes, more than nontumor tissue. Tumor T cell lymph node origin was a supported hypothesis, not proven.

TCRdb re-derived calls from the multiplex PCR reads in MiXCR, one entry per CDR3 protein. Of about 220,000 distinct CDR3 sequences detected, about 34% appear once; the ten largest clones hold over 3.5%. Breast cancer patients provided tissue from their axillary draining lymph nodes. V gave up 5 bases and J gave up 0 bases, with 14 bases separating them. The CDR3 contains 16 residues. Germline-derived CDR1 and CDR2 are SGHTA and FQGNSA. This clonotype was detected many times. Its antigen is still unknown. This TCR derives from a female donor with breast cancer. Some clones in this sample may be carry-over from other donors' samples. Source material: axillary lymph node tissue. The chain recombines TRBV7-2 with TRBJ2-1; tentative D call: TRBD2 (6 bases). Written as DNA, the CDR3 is TGTGCCAGCAGCACTTCTAGCGCGAGCTCCTACAATGAGCAGTTCTTC. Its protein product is CASSTSSASSYNEQFF.